This TCR beta chain came from a study of response to subunit inactivated influenza vaccine. Germline V gene data show CDR1 as SGHAT and CDR2 as FQNNGV. The V and J ends lost 5 bases and 12 bases respectively, with 14 bases between them. This CDR3 contains 11 residues. Study results and caveats: A suggestion made by the authors is that each seasonal influenza vaccination recruits few new T cells.

TCRdb fed the RT-PCR reads into MiXCR, producing one record per CDR3 protein. This table has hundreds of thousands of distinct CDR3 sequences, approximately 15% appearing once. The sample holds many counts of this clonotype. The antigen remains undetermined. Sequenced material: PBMCs from blood, taken around two weeks before vaccination. V and J are TRBV11-2 and TRBJ2-7; D is possibly TRBD2 (5 bases). The receptor was isolated from a man in his fifties who received an inactivated influenza vaccine. In DNA form, the CDR3 reads TGTGCCAGCAGCGTCGGAGGACCCGCGTACTTC. Its protein is CASSVGGPAYF.